This TCR beta chain was profiled in a study of tumor-infiltrating lymphocytes in glioblastoma multiforme. General study points: Functional subtype sorting of these T cells was not performed. RNA-based TCR sequencing may distort clone frequencies, since cells carry unequal TCR transcript numbers. Only one glioblastoma patient had TCR and mutation analysis.

CDR3 length: 12 amino acids. CDR1 is SQVTM, CDR2 ANQGSEA, per germline. V lost 3 bases, J lost 5 bases, and 11 bases lay in between. TCR beta libraries were built from RNA through three nested multiplex PCR rounds using modified ARM-PCR. TCRdb reprocessed the multiplex PCR reads with MiXCR, giving one entry per CDR3 protein. The sample consists of 25,000 to 35,000 distinct CDR3 sequences, 60% to 65% of them appearing once. With respect to this clonotype: The target antigen is unknown.

The rearrangement links TRBV29-1 to TRBJ2-7, with D perhaps TRBD1 (7 bases). Sequenced sample: brain tumor tissue. This clonotype was obtained from a male donor with glioblastoma. The CDR3 protein is CSVDQGGDEQYF. As DNA, the CDR3 is TGCAGCGTTGATCAGGGGGGTGACGAGCAGTACTTC.